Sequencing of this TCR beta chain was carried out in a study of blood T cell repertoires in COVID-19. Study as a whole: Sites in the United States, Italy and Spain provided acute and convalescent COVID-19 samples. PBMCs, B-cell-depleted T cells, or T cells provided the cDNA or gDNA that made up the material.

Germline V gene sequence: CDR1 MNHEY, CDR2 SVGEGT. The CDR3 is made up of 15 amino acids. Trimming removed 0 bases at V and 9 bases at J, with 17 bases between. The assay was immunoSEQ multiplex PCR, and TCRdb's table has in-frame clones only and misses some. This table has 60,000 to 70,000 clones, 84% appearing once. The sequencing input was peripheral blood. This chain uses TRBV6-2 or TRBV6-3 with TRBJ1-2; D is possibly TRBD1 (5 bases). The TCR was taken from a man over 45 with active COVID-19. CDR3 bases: TGTGCCAGCAGTTACTCAGCGGGACCTAGGACGAGCTACACCTTC. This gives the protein CASSYSAGPRTSYTF.